This TCR beta chain stems from a study of blood T cell repertoires in COVID-19. Germline V gene data show CDR1 as SGHVS and CDR2 as FNYEAQ. V was shortened by 5 bases and J by 5 bases, with 19 bases between the two germline ends. The CDR3 spans 16 residues. Some clones are missing from TCRdb's copy, which holds only in-frame ones; the method was immunoSEQ multiplex PCR. The table lists 150,000 or so clones, roughly 90% of them singletons, with 6.5% to 8% in the top ten. This clone was counted a single time. This receptor was identified in a woman in her fifties or sixties who had recovered from COVID-19. The chain links TRBV7-6 to TRBJ1-5, with D uncertain. Sequences were obtained from PBMCs or T cells enriched from blood (not recorded which). In nucleotides, the CDR3 is TGTGCCAGCAGCGCCCAAGGAGGGCAGCAACATCAGCCCCAGCATTTT. Translation gives CASSAQGGQQHQPQHF.